The present entry profiles one TCR beta chain with its context. No antigen is known for it. The study ran its PCR with 60 Vbeta and 13 Jbeta primers. Some clones are missing from TCRdb's copy, which holds only in-frame ones; the method was immunoSEQ multiplex PCR. The sample holds tens of thousands of clones, around 80% seen once. The sample belongs to a study of cytomegalovirus exposure and HLA in healthy donors. Overall study results and limits: For most TCR beta V segments, an earlier analysis put the productive rate at about 87% or about 30% of the time. TCR beta sequences numbering around 15,000 were associated with HLA alleles at 0.05 false discovery rate in a later analysis. Excluded: some indistinguishable V segments such as TRBV6-2 and TRBV6-3. Later analysis placed DRB1 highest and HLA-C lowest in TCR association rates, which differed by HLA locus.

Germline V gene data show CDR1 as SGHAT and CDR2 as FQNNGV. V was trimmed by 4 bases and J by 2 bases, leaving 12 bases between them. This CDR3 has 15 amino acids. Sequencing input: PBMCs. The gene calls are TRBV11-2 and TRBJ1-3; D unclear. The source of this sequence is a male donor in good health and CMV-seronegative. DNA for the CDR3: TGTGCCAGCAGCTCTAGAAGTCTAGCTGGAAACACCATATATTTT. This encodes CASSSRSLAGNTIYF.